This T cell receptor beta chain was captured in a study of CD8 T cells in ankylosing spondylitis. Findings and limits, study-wide: Clones that were linked to disease were CD8+ and were relatively rare in peripheral blood.

CDR1 and CDR2 (germline): SGHKS, YYEKEE (reference sequence). This CDR3 is built from 14 residues. The V gene lost 4 bases and the J gene lost 0 bases, with 8 bases spanning the gap. This clonotype has more than one count but fewer than ten. The antigen remains unidentified. Preparation of TCR beta libraries was done by quantitative 5'-RACE with molecular barcodes. Each CDR3 protein gets one entry after TCRdb re-called the 5' RACE reads with MiXCR. This sample has under 200,000 distinct CDR3 sequences, with 11% found just once. Sequencing was performed on blood, either unsorted or a sorted T cell fraction (not recorded which). The V and J genes are TRBV5-5 and TRBJ1-3, with D tentatively TRBD1 (5 bases). The TCR originated in a male donor with ankylosing spondylitis or in good health (not recorded which). The CDR3 bases are TGTGCCAGCAGCCCGGGACTCTCTGGAAACACCATATATTTT. Its protein product is CASSPGLSGNTIYF. Variable domain in full (rest from reference TRBV5-5 and TRBJ1-3): DAGVTQSPTHLIKTRGQQVTLRCSPISGHKSVSWYQQVLGQGPQFIFQYYEKEERGRGNFPDRFSARQFPNYSSELNVNALLLGDSALYLCASSPGLSGNTIYFGEGSWLTVV.